This entry lists 20 T cell receptor beta chains sequenced from one sample in a study of T cell responses to AZD1222 COVID-19 vaccine. Using immunoSEQ multiplex PCR, the repertoire was profiled, and TCRdb retains in-frame clones only, with some absent. Seen here are 180,000 or so clones, about 94% observed once, and the top ten hold less than 1.2%. The input for sequencing was peripheral blood, taken 28 days after the second AZD1222 dose. Receptor source: an adult who received the AZD1222 COVID-19 vaccine.

This chain connects TRBV2 to TRBJ1-2, with D perhaps matching TRBD1 (5 bases). V lost 0 bases to trimming and J lost 7 bases, with 12 bases between them. CDR1 and CDR2 (germline): SNHLY, FYNNEI. This CDR3 has 14 amino acids. The CDR3 is CASSEARSGLGYTF. The CDR3 DNA reads as TGTGCCAGCAGTGAAGCGCGGTCAGGGCTTGGCTACACCTTC.

This chain uses TRBV18 with TRBJ1-6; the D is unclear. The germline V gene encodes CDR1 KGHSH and CDR2 LQKENI. V lost 2 bases and J lost 4, with 6 bases in between. The CDR3 contains 14 residues. The CDR3 coding sequence is TGTGCCAGCTCACCAACAGAGTATAATTCACCCCTCCACTTT. It yields the protein CASSPTEYNSPLHF. Together with reference TRBV18 and TRBJ1-6, the CDR3 gives the full variable domain: NAGVMQNPRHLVRRRGQEARLRCSPMKGHSHVYWYRQLPEEGLKFMVYLQKENIIDESGMPKERFSAEFPKEGPSILRIQQVVRGDSAAYFCASSPTEYNSPLHFGNGTRLTVT.

J is TRBJ1-1 and V is TRBV7-9; 8 bases are a match to TRBD1. CDR3 size: 13 residues. The V gene's germline CDR1 is SEHNR and CDR2 FQNEAQ (reference sequence). After removal of 5 bases from V and 11 bases from J, the junction contained 10 bases not matched to a gene. Here the CDR3 DNA reads TGTGCCAGCAGCCTCCAGACAGGGGTGGAGGCTTTCTTT. This translates into CASSLQTGVEAFF.

This chain links TRBV5-6 with TRBJ1-2; TRBD1 might be the D (5 bases). This CDR3 has 14 amino acids. Trimming pared 0 bases from V and 2 bases from J, leaving 8 bases between. The germline CDR1 and CDR2 sequences are SGHDT and YYEEEE. CDR3 bases: TGTGCCAGCAGCTTGGGTGGGGGGAACTATGGCTACACCTTC. Its translation: CASSLGGGNYGYTF.

This chain links TRBV5-8 with TRBJ1-5, with TRBD1 identical over 8 bases. The CDR3 sequence is 16 residues long. From germline, CDR1 is SGHTS and CDR2 YDEGEE. Trimming cost V 3 bases and J 0 bases; bases outside gene matches: 5. The CDR3 sequence is CASSSGDRISNQPQHF. The CDR3 bases are TGTGCCAGCAGCTCGGGGGACAGGATTAGCAATCAGCCCCAGCATTTT.

The genes are TRBV7-3 and TRBJ1-6; D is undetermined. V lost 2 bases and J lost 9, with 8 bases in between. CDR1 and CDR2 (germline): SGHTA, FQGTGA. The CDR3 is 13 amino acids. The CDR3 sequence: CASSLESRSPLHF. The CDR3 DNA sequence: TGTGCCAGCAGCTTAGAGTCTCGTTCACCCCTCCACTTT.

The chain uses TRBV6-5 and TRBJ1-1; TRBD1 agrees at 7 bases. The junction had 9 bases not matched to a gene; V was cut back by 7 bases and J by 4 bases. CDR3 size: 14 residues. CDR1 is MNHEY, CDR2 SVGAGI, per germline. The CDR3 DNA is TGTGCCAGCAACTTAAGGGGGCACGGCACTGAAGCTTTCTTT. It translates to CASNLRGHGTEAFF.

The gene calls are TRBV7-8 and TRBJ2-7; D remains ambiguous. This CDR3 has 16 amino acids. The V and J ends lost 2 bases and 3 bases respectively, with 17 bases between them. The germline V gene encodes CDR1 SGHVS and CDR2 FQNEAQ. DNA of the CDR3: TGTGCCAGCAGCTTAACCTGGAAGGGTTGGCGCTACGAGCAGTACTTC. The encoded protein is CASSLTWKGWRYEQYF.

The rearrangement links TRBV11-2 to TRBJ2-7; tentatively, D is TRBD2 (5 bases). The germline V gene has CDR1 SGHAT and CDR2 FQNNGV. The CDR3 contains 14 residues. Trimming shortened V by 3 bases and J by 2 bases, and 11 bases separated the two germline ends. The CDR3 coding sequence is TGTGCCAGCAGCTTGGACCCGGGAACCTACGAGCAGTACTTC. Translated: CASSLDPGTYEQYF.

The rearrangement uses TRBV19 and TRBJ2-3, with 11 bases fitting TRBD2. Germline V gives CDR1 LNHDA, CDR2 SQIVND (reference sequence). CDR3 size: 13 residues. Germline trimming cut 5 bases from V and 12 bases from J; bases unmatched to any gene: 7. CDR3 nucleotides: TGTGCCAGTAGTCCGCCGGGACTAGCGGATCAGTATTTT. This translates into CASSPPGLADQYF.

The V gene is TRBV5-1, the J gene TRBJ2-6, with D unclear. The germline gives CDR1 SGHRS, CDR2 YFSETQ. The CDR3 runs 17 residues. The V end was cut by 2 bases, the J end by 2 bases, with 14 bases between. In nucleotides, the CDR3 is TGCGCCAGCAGCTTAGGGCCCTTGCCAACTGGGGCCAACGTCCTGACTTTC. It specifies CASSLGPLPTGANVLTF.

The J gene is TRBJ1-1, the V gene TRBV23-1, with TRBD1 matching 7 bases. TRBV23-1 is marked as an open reading frame, function uncertain. J gave up 6 bases and V 4 bases, and 14 bases lay outside the gene matches. CDR3 size: 16 residues. In DNA form, the CDR3 reads TGCGCCAGCAGTCTTCCGGGACAGATACCGGTGGCTGAAGCTTTCTTT. The encoded protein is CASSLPGQIPVAEAFF.

The V and J genes are TRBV25-1 and TRBJ2-3; unclear D gene. Germline values: CDR1 MGHDK, CDR2 SYGVNS. Trimming left V 6 bases short and J 9 bases short, with 10 bases between. CDR3 length: 11 amino acids. CDR3 DNA: TGTGCCAGCAGATCCCCACAGACGCAGTATTTT. Amino acid sequence: CASRSPQTQYF.

The chain combines TRBV9 with TRBJ1-4, with TRBD1 as a possible D gene (5 bases). CDR1 SGDLS and CDR2 YYNGEE come from the germline V gene. V lost 3 bases and J lost 10, with 13 bases in between. CDR3 size: 13 residues. The CDR3: CASSGRDGGKLFF. As DNA, the CDR3 is TGTGCCAGCAGCGGCCGGGACGGAGGAAAACTGTTTTTT.

This chain joins TRBV7-9 and TRBJ2-1; a possible D gene is TRBD2 (6 bases). The CDR3 loop spans 15 amino acids. From germline, CDR1 is SEHNR and CDR2 FQNEAQ (reference sequence). The V gene lost 2 bases and the J gene lost 4 bases, with 12 bases spanning the gap. In DNA form, the CDR3 reads TGTGCCAGCAGCTTATTGGGAGGCGCTTACAATGAGCAGTTCTTC. It codes for CASSLLGGAYNEQFF.

V gene TRBV6-5 combines with J gene TRBJ2-1, with D possibly matching TRBD1 (6 bases). With 0 bases removed from V and 15 bases from J, the gap between germline ends came to 15 bases. Looked up from germline, CDR1 is MNHEY and CDR2 is SVGAGI. The CDR3 length is 13 residues. The CDR3 region is CASSYSMQGIRFF. CDR3 sequence (DNA): TGTGCCAGCAGTTACTCGATGCAGGGGATTAGGTTCTTC.

For the CDR3, the DNA is TGCGCCAGCAGCTCTCGGACAGGGAGAAGTGCTGAAGCTTTCTTT. Its translation: CASSSRTGRSAEAFF. The V and J genes are TRBV5-1 and TRBJ1-1, with 8 positions matching TRBD1. There are 15 residues in the CDR3. V lost 3 bases to trimming and J lost 6 bases; unmatched junction nucleotides: 10. Germline V gene lookup returns CDR1 SGHRS and CDR2 YFSETQ.

V is TRBV9 and J is TRBJ2-2; TRBD2 matches 8 bases. In germline, CDR1 is SGDLS, CDR2 YYNGEE. With V trimmed by 5 bases and J by 0 bases, 6 bases remained unmatched. The CDR3 is made up of 16 amino acids. CDR3 in DNA: TGTGCCAGCAGGGCGGGGGGACTACCGAACACCGGGGAGCTGTTTTTT. Residues: CASRAGGLPNTGELFF.

The gene calls are TRBV3-1 (or the pseudogene TRBV3-2) and TRBJ1-3; D uncertain. The germline V gene encodes CDR1 LGHDT and CDR2 YNNKEL (reference sequence). The CDR3 loop spans 15 amino acids. Between the trimmed V and J ends, which lost 3 bases and 0 bases, there was a span of 9 bases. CDR3 bases: TGTGCCAGCAGCCAGGGTGTGAGCTCTGGAAACACCATATATTTT. Encoded protein: CASSQGVSSGNTIYF.

The CDR3 DNA sequence: TGCGCCAGCAGCTTGGAACAGGCCGCCGTGGGAAATAATTCACCCCTCCACTTT. Residues: CASSLEQAAVGNNSPLHF. The chain links TRBV5-1 to TRBJ1-6; D possibly corresponds to TRBD1 (5 bases). This CDR3 region has 18 residues. V was clipped by 0 bases and J by 5 bases, with 18 bases between them. CDR1 SGHRS and CDR2 YFSETQ come from the germline V gene.